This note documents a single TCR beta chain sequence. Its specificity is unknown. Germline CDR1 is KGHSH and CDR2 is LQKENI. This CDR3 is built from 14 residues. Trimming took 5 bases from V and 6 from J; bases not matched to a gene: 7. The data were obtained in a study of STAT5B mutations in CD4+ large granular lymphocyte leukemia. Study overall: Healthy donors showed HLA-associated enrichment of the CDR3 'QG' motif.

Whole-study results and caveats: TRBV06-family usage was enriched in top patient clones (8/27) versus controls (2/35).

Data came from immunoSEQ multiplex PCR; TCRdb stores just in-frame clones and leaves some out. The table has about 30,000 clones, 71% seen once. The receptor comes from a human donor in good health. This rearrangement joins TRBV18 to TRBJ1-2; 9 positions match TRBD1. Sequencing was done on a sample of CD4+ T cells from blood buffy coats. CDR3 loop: CASSIGQGSNGYTF. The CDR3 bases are TGTGCCAGCTCAATTGGACAGGGGTCGAATGGCTACACCTTC.